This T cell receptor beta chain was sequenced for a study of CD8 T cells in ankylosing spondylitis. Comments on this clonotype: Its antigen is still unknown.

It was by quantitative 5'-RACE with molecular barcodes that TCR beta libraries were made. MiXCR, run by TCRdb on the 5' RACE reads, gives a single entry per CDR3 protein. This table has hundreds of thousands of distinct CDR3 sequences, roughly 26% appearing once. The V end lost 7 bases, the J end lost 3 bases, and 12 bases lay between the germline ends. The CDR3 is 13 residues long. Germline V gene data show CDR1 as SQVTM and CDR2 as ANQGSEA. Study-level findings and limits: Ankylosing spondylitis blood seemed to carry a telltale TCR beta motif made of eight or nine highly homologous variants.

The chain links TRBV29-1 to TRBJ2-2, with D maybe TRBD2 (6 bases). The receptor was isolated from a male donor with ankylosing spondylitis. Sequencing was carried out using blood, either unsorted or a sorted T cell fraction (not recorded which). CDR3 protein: CSGGTSDTGELFF. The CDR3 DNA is TGCAGCGGAGGGACTTCCGACACCGGGGAGCTGTTTTTT.